A selection of T cell receptor beta chains follows, all from one sample in a study of CD8 T cells in ankylosing spondylitis. Each CDR3 protein gets one entry after TCRdb re-called the 5' RACE reads with MiXCR. Here the sample spans a few hundred thousand distinct CDR3 sequences, approximately 11% being singletons. Sequencing was done on a sample of blood, either unsorted or a sorted T cell fraction (not recorded which). The origin of the receptors is a male donor with ankylosing spondylitis. The conserved cysteine and the conserved F or W are not part of the CDR3 here.

>TRBJ2-1|TRBV29-1
SVQGGRGSYNEQF
>TRBJ1-5|TRBV10-3
AHRSKRGGRNNQPQH
>TRBJ2-3|TRBV11-3
ASSRRELDTQY
>TRBJ2-3|TRBV12-3/TRBV12-4
ASSFSGRGADTQY
>TRBJ2-5|TRBV7-2
ASSKWSGETQY
>TRBJ2-3|TRBV18
ASSRQLPGQSTDTQY
>TRBJ2-1|TRBV5-6
ASTSGNEQF
>TRBJ1-6|TRBV7-2
ASSSAGRNSPLH
>TRBJ2-7|TRBV5-1
ASSLVPGQGMSFYEQY
>TRBJ2-3|TRBV5-1
ASSSSGTGLATQY
>TRBJ2-3|TRBV5-1
ASSFSGRQDTQY
>TRBJ2-1|TRBV14
ASRLTSGKYNEQF
>TRBJ2-1|TRBV11-2
ASSLEGTDRSGYNEQF
>TRBJ2-5|TRBV10-1
ASSQDRGPPWQETQY
>TRBJ2-2|TRBV5-1
ASSPGPSEGDTGELF
>TRBJ2-1|TRBV6-1
ASSGTSGREQF
>TRBJ1-5|TRBV5-1
ASSPGAGGESNQPQH
>TRBJ1-1|TRBV2
ASSVGAPGTEAF
>TRBJ2-3|TRBV18
ASSPSRESTDTQY
>TRBJ2-3|TRBV5-6
ASTSAGTQY
>TRBJ2-1|TRBV4-2
ASSQDPNKPGGPGNEQF
>TRBJ1-5|TRBV10-2
ASSTRSYASNQPQH
>TRBJ2-2|TRBV12-3/TRBV12-4
ASSHPTGGSNTGELF
>TRBJ2-7|TRBV9
ASSVGGDLGEQY
>TRBJ2-1|TRBV6-5
ASSSQGSSYNEQF
>TRBJ2-5|TRBV19
ASSNGLGETQY
>TRBJ2-1|TRBV5-1
ASSLAAGGLDGEQF